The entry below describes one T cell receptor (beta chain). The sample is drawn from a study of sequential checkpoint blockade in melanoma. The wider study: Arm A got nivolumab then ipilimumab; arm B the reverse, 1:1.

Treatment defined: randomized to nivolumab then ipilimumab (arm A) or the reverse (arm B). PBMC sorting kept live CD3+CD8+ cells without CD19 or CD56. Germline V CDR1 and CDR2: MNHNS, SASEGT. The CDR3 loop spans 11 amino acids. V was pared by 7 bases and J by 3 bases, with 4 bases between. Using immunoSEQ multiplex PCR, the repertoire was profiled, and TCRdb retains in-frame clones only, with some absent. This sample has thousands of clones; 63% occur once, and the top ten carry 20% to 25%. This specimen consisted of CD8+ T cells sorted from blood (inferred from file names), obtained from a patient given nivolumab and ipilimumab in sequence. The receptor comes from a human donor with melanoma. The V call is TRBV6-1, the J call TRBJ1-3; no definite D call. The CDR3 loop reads CASTGGNTIYF. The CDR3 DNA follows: TGTGCCAGCACGGGTGGAAACACCATATATTTT.